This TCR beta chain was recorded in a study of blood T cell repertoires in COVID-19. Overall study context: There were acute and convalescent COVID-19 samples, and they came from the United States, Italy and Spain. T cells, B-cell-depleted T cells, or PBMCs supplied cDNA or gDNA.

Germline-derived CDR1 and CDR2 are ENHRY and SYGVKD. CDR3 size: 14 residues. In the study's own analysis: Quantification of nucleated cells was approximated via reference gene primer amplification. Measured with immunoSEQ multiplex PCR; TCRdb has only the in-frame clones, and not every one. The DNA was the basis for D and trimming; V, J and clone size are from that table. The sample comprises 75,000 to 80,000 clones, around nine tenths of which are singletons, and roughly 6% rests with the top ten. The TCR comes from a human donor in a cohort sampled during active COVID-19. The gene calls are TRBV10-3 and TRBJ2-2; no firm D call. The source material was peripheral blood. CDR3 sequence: CASSGSGIAGELFF. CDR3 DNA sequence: TGTGCATCATCAGGCTCCGGAATCGCCGGGGAGCTGTTTTTT.